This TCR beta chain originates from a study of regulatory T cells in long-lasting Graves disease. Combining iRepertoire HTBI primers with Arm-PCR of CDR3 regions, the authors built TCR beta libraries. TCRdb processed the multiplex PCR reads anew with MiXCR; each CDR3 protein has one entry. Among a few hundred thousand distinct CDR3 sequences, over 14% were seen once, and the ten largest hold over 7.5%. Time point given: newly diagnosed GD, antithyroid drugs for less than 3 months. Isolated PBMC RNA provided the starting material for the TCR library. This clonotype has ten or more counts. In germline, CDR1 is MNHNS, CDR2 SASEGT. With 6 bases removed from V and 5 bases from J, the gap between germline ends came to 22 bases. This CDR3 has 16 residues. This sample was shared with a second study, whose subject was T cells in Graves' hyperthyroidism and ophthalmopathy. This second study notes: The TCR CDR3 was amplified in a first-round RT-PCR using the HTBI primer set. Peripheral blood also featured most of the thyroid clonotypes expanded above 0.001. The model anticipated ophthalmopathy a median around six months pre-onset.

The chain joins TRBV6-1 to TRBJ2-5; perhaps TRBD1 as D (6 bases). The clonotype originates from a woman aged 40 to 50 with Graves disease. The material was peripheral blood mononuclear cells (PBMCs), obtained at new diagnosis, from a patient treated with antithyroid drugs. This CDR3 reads CASRSDWISGVETQYF. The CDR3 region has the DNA TGTGCCAGCAGGTCCGACTGGATCTCAGGGGTGGAGACCCAGTACTTC.